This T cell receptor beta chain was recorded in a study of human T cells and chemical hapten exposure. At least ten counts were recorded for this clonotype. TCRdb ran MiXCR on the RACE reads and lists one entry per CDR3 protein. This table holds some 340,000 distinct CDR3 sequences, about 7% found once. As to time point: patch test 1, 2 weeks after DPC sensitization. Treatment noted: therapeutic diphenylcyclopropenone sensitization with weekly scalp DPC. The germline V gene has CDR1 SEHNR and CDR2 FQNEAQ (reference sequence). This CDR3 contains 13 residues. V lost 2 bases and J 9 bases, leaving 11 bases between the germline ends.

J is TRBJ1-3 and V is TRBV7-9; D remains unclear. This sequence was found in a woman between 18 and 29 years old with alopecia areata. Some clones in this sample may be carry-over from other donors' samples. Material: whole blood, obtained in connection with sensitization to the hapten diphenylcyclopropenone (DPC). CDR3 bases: TGTGCCAGCAGCTTATCCCAGGAAAGCACCATATATTTT. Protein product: CASSLSQESTIYF.